A selection of T cell receptor beta chains follows, all from one sample in a study of T cells expressing NK-cell markers. TCRdb processed the 5' RACE reads again and assigns one entry to each CDR3 protein, with no DNA. The sample totals fewer than 400,000 distinct CDR3 sequences. The sequenced material came from blood T cells: a sorted CD56 or NKG2C T cell subset, CD4+ or CD8+ T cells, or bulk PBMC T cells (not recorded which). Source of these receptors: a woman aged 45-65 years in good health. Each CDR3 is given with its conserved first and last residue.

J gene | V gene | CDR3 protein
TRBJ2-1 | TRBV4-1 | CASSQVRTGNNEQFF
TRBJ2-7 | TRBV30 | CAWREGNGYEQYF
TRBJ2-1 | TRBV4-1 | CASSQEDGGVKFF
TRBJ2-2 | TRBV18 | CASSPPVGHSTGELFF
TRBJ2-1 | TRBV20-1 | CSARVRGRGSINEQFF
TRBJ2-7 | TRBV12-3/TRBV12-4 | CASSPPLLEGGNYEQYF
TRBJ2-3 | TRBV20-1 | CSARDVAASTDTQYF
TRBJ1-5 | TRBV11-2 | CASSTGTGWSQPQHF
TRBJ1-3 | TRBV18 | CASSSTGQSGNTIYF
TRBJ2-7 | TRBV24-1 | CATSDTSGSYEQYF
TRBJ2-3 | TRBV6-5 | CASGWTSGRPDTQYF
TRBJ2-7 | TRBV19 | CASRGDYEQYF
TRBJ2-1 | TRBV5-1 | CASSHWALAGGALGNEQFF
TRBJ2-1 | TRBV7-2 | CASSHRLTGGYNEQFF
TRBJ2-5 | TRBV5-1 | CASSSRPSETQYF
TRBJ2-3 | TRBV2 | CASTTGVFTDTQYF
TRBJ1-3 | TRBV7-2 | CASSLATVGQAGNTIYF
TRBJ2-1 | TRBV10-3 | CASRAYNEQFF
TRBJ1-2 | TRBV6-5 | CASSYSAGREYGYTF
TRBJ2-3 | TRBV7-9 | CASSSGGWGSTDTQYF
TRBJ2-6 | TRBV5-1 | CASSTRPGQGPLSGANVLTF
TRBJ2-5 | TRBV2 | CASSGGSPMETQYF
TRBJ2-1 | TRBV19 | CASRFRGQVNEQFF
TRBJ1-5 | TRBV5-5 | CASSLDTRYSNQPQHF
TRBJ2-3 | TRBV20-1 | CSASPLRRFRLPDTQYF
TRBJ2-7 | TRBV29-1 | CSALGGSSSYEQYF
TRBJ2-7 | TRBV27 | CASSSFRDRNEQYF
TRBJ1-2 | TRBV4-1 | CASSQDLGLGDYGYTF
TRBJ2-7 | TRBV9 | CASSASPGSYEQYF
TRBJ1-5 | TRBV12-5 | CASGSPGGGKQPQHF
TRBJ2-2 | TRBV11-2 | CASSSGSGRNTGELFF
TRBJ1-2 | TRBV20-1 | CSARAESEGNYGYTF
TRBJ2-5 | TRBV20-1 | CSASWLRGEETQYF
TRBJ2-4 | TRBV29-1 | CSGIQGGKNIQYF
TRBJ1-6 | TRBV7-8 | CASSLEGLNNSPLHF
TRBJ2-5 | TRBV7-9 | CASSLARGTKHAQYF
TRBJ2-3 | TRBV29-1 | CSVGSVSLTDTQYF
TRBJ2-5 | TRBV24-1 | CATSDDGRTETQYF
TRBJ2-2 | TRBV18 | CASSPGIANTGELFF
TRBJ2-2 | TRBV5-1 | CASSFRDRLATGELFF
TRBJ2-3 | TRBV5-4 | CASSIGAGGGDTQYF
TRBJ2-5 | TRBV5-6 | CASSSGGETQYF
TRBJ2-2 | TRBV4-1 | CASSQDPTGWAGELFF
TRBJ2-3 | TRBV11-3 | CASSESQRRAGTDTQYF
TRBJ1-6 | TRBV6-5 | CASTAGESPLHF